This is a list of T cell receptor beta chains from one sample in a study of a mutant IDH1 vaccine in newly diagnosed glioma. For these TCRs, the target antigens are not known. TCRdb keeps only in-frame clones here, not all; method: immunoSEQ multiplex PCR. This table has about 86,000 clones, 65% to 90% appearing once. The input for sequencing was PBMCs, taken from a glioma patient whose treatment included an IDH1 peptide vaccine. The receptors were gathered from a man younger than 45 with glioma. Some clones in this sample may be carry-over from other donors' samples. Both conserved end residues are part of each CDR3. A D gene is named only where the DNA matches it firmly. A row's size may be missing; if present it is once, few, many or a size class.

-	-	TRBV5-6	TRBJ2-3	CASSLKTGMGTDTQYF	TGTGCCAGCAGCTTAAAAACAGGAATGGGGACAGATACGCAGTATTTT
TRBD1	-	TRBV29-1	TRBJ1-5	CSVAQGDSNQPQHF	TGCAGCGTCGCGCAGGGGGATAGCAATCAGCCCCAGCATTTT
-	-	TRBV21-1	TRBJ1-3	CASRQDSGNTIYF	TGTGCCAGCAGGCAGGACTCTGGAAACACCATATATTTT
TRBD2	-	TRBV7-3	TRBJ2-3	CASSSGRGGRTDTQYF	TGTGCCAGCAGCTCTGGGCGGGGGGGCCGGACAGATACGCAGTATTTT
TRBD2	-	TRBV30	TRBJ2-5	CAWSGLAGPQETQYF	TGTGCCTGGAGCGGACTAGCGGGACCCCAAGAGACCCAGTACTTC
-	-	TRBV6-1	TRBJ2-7	CASSEHHYEQYF	TGTGCCAGCAGTGAACACCACTACGAGCAGTACTTC
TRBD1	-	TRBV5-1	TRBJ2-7	CASPGAGGYHEQYF	TGCGCCAGCCCTGGGGCAGGGGGTTACCACGAGCAGTACTTC
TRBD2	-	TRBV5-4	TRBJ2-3	CASSLRTSGNTDTQYF	TGTGCCAGCAGCTTAAGGACTAGCGGAAACACAGATACGCAGTATTTT
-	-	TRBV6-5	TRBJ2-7	CASSYSYDSYEQYF	TGTGCCAGCAGTTACTCGTACGACTCCTACGAGCAGTACTTC
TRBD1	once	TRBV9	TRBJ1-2	CASKDRVYGYTF	TGTGCCAGCAAGGACAGGGTGTATGGCTACACCTTC
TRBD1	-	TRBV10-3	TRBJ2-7	CATQDAGGDGYEQYF	TGTGCCACCCAAGACGCAGGGGGAGACGGGTACGAGCAGTACTTC
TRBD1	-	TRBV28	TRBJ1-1	CASNNRGLDTFF	TGTGCCAGCAATAACAGGGGGCTTGATACTTTCTTT
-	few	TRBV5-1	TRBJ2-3	CASSLSDSTDTQYF	TGCGCCAGCAGCCTTTCTGACAGCACAGATACGCAGTATTTT
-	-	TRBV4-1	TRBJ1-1	CASSHPKGSETEAFF	TGCGCCAGCAGCCACCCCAAGGGATCCGAAACTGAAGCTTTCTTT
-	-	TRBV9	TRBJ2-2	CASSSSGELFF	TGTGCCAGCAGCTCATCCGGGGAGCTGTTTTTT
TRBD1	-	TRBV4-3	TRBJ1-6	CASSRSRDRGYSPLHF	TGCGCCAGCAGCCGATCCCGGGACAGGGGTTATTCACCCCTCCACTTT
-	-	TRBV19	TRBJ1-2	CASMVDSSYGYTF	TGTGCCAGTATGGTGGACAGTTCCTATGGCTACACCTTC
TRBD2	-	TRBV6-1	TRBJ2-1	CASSAQLAGVRSEQFF	TGTGCCAGCAGTGCGCAACTAGCGGGAGTTCGGAGTGAGCAGTTCTTC
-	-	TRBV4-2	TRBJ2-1	CASSPFNEGEQFF	TGTGCCAGCAGTCCTTTCAACGAAGGTGAGCAGTTCTTC
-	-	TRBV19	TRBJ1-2	CASSIDRTVYGYTF	TGTGCCAGTAGTATAGACAGGACGGTCTATGGCTACACCTTC
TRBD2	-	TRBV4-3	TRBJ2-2	CASSQDPSGRNTGELFF	TGCGCCAGCAGCCAAGACCCTAGCGGGAGGAACACCGGGGAGCTGTTTTTT
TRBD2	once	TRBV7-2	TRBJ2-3	CASSWTTSGRGTDTQYF	TGTGCCAGCAGCTGGACGACTAGCGGGAGGGGCACAGATACGCAGTATTTT
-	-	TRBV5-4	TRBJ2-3	CASSLDATDTQYF	TGTGCCAGCAGCTTAGATGCCACAGATACGCAGTATTTT
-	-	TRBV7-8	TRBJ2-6	CASSLGQGSGANVLTF	TGTGCCAGCAGCTTAGGCCAGGGATCTGGGGCCAACGTCCTGACTTTC
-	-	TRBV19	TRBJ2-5	CASSINPGPRETQYF	TGTGCCAGTAGTATAAATCCAGGGCCGCGGGAGACCCAGTACTTC
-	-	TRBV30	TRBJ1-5	CAWSLVNQPQHF	TGTGCCTGGAGTTTAGTCAATCAGCCCCAGCATTTT
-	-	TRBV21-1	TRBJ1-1	CASSKVEDRRNTEAFF	TGTGCCAGCAGCAAAGTGGAGGACAGACGGAACACTGAAGCTTTCTTT
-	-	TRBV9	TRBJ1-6	CASSEGFGSPLHF	TGTGCCAGCAGCGAGGGGTTTGGATCACCCCTCCACTTT
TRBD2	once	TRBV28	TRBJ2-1	CASSSVAGGPRDEQFF	TGTGCCAGCAGTTCTGTAGCGGGGGGGCCTAGGGATGAGCAGTTCTTC
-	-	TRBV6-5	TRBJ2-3	CASSLKQGFGDTQYF	TGTGCCAGCAGTCTAAAACAGGGTTTTGGAGATACGCAGTATTTT
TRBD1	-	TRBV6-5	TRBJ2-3	CASSYRGRTDTQYF	TGTGCCAGCAGTTACAGGGGGCGCACAGATACGCAGTATTTT
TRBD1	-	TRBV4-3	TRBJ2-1	CASSQDPDRANEQFF	TGCGCCAGCAGCCAAGATCCCGACAGGGCCAATGAGCAGTTCTTC
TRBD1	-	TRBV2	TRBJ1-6	CASSPQGAGGVSPLHF	TGTGCCAGCAGTCCTCAGGGGGCCGGTGGAGTTTCACCCCTCCACTTT
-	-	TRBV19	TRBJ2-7	CASSIRGGAYEQYF	TGTGCCAGTAGTATTAGAGGGGGGGCCTACGAGCAGTACTTC
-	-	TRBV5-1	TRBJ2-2	CASSLQGAGGELFF	TGCGCCAGCAGCTTGCAAGGAGCGGGCGGGGAGCTGTTTTTT
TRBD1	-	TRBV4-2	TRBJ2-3	CASSRDRGLDTQYF	TGTGCCAGCAGCCGTGACAGGGGGCTAGATACGCAGTATTTT
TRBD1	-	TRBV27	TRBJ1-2	CASRRTGDYYGYTF	TGTGCCAGCAGGAGGACAGGGGACTACTATGGCTACACCTTC
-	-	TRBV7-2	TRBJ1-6	CASSRDGRDSPLHF	TGTGCCAGCAGCCGGGACGGGCGAGATTCACCCCTCCACTTT
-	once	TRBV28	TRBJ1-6	CGTRSSYNSPLHF	TGTGGGACAAGGAGCTCCTATAATTCACCCCTCCACTTT
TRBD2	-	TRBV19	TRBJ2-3	CASSPLAADTQYF	TGTGCCAGTAGTCCACTAGCGGCAGATACGCAGTATTTT
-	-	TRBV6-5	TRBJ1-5	CASSKAENQPQHF	TGTGCCAGCTCAAAGGCCGAGAATCAGCCCCAGCATTTT
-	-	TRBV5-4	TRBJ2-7	CASSLARTLALGEQYF	TGTGCCAGCAGCTTGGCAAGGACACTCGCTCTGGGGGAGCAGTACTTC
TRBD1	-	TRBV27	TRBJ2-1	CASSLILGQGSNEQFF	TGTGCCAGCAGTTTAATTCTGGGACAGGGGTCCAATGAGCAGTTCTTC
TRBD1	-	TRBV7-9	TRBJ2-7	CASSEWDRSYEQYF	TGTGCCAGCAGCGAATGGGACAGATCCTACGAGCAGTACTTC
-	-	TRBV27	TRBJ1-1	CASSPAADRNTEAFF	TGTGCCAGCAGCCCCGCAGCAGATAGGAACACTGAAGCTTTCTTT
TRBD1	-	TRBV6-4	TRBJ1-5	CASSGTGGRQPQHF	TGTGCCAGCAGTGGGACAGGGGGCCGTCAGCCCCAGCATTTT
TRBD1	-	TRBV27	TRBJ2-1	CASSLRDSSYNEQFF	TGTGCCAGCAGTTTACGGGACAGCTCCTACAATGAGCAGTTCTTC
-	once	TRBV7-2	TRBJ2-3	CASSADFTDTQYF	TGTGCCAGCAGCGCTGACTTCACAGATACGCAGTATTTT